Listed below are T cell receptor beta chains from one sample, sequenced in a study of T-cell reconstitution after alpha-beta-depleted transplantation in children. MiXCR, run by TCRdb on the PCR reads, gives a single entry per CDR3 protein. Of around 240,000 distinct CDR3 sequences in the sample, about 8.8% were seen once. The specimen comprised PBMCs from the stem cell graft donor, sampled from the stem cell graft. The receptors were sampled from a human donor who donated a stem cell graft to a child with SCID. Each CDR3 is given with its conserved first and last residue. Fields, in order: V gene, J gene, clone size, D gene, CDR3 DNA, CDR3 protein. A D gene is named only where the DNA matches it firmly. For some rows the clone size is stated as once, few or many, or as a class when expanded; others skip it.

TRBV5-1	TRBJ1-1	many	-	TGCGCCAGCAGCTTGGTTCCGGGACTAACCCGGGTTGGGAACACTGAAGCTTTCTTT	CASSLVPGLTRVGNTEAFF
TRBV3-1	TRBJ1-2	many	TRBD1	TGTGCCAGCAGCCTCAGGGGCAGGGGGCTTGGCTACACCTTC	CASSLRGRGLGYTF
TRBV29-1	TRBJ1-1	many	-	TGCAGCGTTGATGGGATCATGAACACTGAAGCTTTCTTT	CSVDGIMNTEAFF
TRBV7-9	TRBJ2-5	many	-	TGTGCCGGGACATTGGGGATCCAAGAGACCCAGTACTTC	CAGTLGIQETQYF
TRBV12-3/TRBV12-4	TRBJ1-2	many	-	TGTGCCAGCAGTTTAGTACCCCTTAACAGATACGGCTACACCTTC	CASSLVPLNRYGYTF
TRBV5-1	TRBJ2-1	many	-	TGCGCCAGCAGCGTGGACCGGAGCTCCTACAATGAGCAGTTCTTC	CASSVDRSSYNEQFF
TRBV5-5	TRBJ1-6	many	-	TGTGCCAGCAGCTTGGGGTCGAGTTCACCCCTCCACTTT	CASSLGSSSPLHF
TRBV29-1	TRBJ1-3	many	-	TGCAGCGTTGCTAGCTCCTTGAACACCATATATTTT	CSVASSLNTIYF
TRBV6-1	TRBJ1-4	-	-	TGTGCCAGCAGTCTAAGGGGACGAACAACTAATGAAAAACTGTTTTTT	CASSLRGRTTNEKLFF
TRBV5-1	TRBJ2-5	many	-	TGCGCCAGCAGCTTAAGCCGGGACTGGACCGATGTGACCCAGTACTTC	CASSLSRDWTDVTQYF
TRBV4-1	TRBJ1-1	-	-	TGCGCCAGCAGCCAGGATTCCCGCACCTCTCAAACTCGGGGGAACACTGAAGCTTTCTTT	CASSQDSRTSQTRGNTEAFF
TRBV7-2	TRBJ2-3	many	-	TGTGCCAGCAGCCGACAAAGAAGCACAGATACGCAGTATTTT	CASSRQRSTDTQYF
TRBV28	TRBJ2-3	many	TRBD2	TGTGCCAGCAGTTCCCTCGGGGGGAACGGACTGGATACGCAGTATTTT	CASSSLGGNGLDTQYF
TRBV7-3	TRBJ2-3	many	TRBD1	TGTGCCAGCAGCCGGGGACAGAGAACCACAGATACGCAGTATTTT	CASSRGQRTTDTQYF
TRBV20-1	TRBJ2-1	-	TRBD2	TGCTGTGCTCCCGATCGAGCGGGGGGGCTTAATGAGCAGTTCTTC	CCAPDRAGGLNEQFF
TRBV5-1	TRBJ1-1	few	-	TGCGCCAGCAGTCTGGGACCAACGGACACTGAAGCTTTCTTT	CASSLGPTDTEAFF
TRBV5-4	TRBJ1-4	many	TRBD1	TGTGCCAGCAGCTCGGGGGCCCCAGGGGGCAGAGAAAAACTGTTTTTT	CASSSGAPGGREKLFF
TRBV20-1	TRBJ1-1	many	-	TGCAGTGCTTTACAGGATTCAACTGAAGCTTTCTTT	CSALQDSTEAFF
TRBV7-9	TRBJ2-7	many	TRBD1	TGTGCCAGCAGACGACAGGGTGCATCCTACGAGCAGTACTTC	CASRRQGASYEQYF
TRBV20-1	TRBJ1-1	many	-	TGCAGTGCTAGAGAACAGGACCTTACTGTGAACACTGAAGCTTTCTTT	CSAREQDLTVNTEAFF
TRBV5-5	TRBJ1-1	many	-	TGTGCCAGCAGCCCGGGACGGGGGAACACTGAAGCTTTCTTT	CASSPGRGNTEAFF
TRBV5-1	TRBJ2-3	many	TRBD2	TGCGCCAGCAGCGAAGGACTAGTTGGAGATACGCAGTATTTT	CASSEGLVGDTQYF
TRBV9	TRBJ2-3	few	TRBD2	TGTGCCAGCAGCGTAGTCGGGGGGAGCACAGATACGCAGTATTTT	CASSVVGGSTDTQYF
TRBV6-1	TRBJ2-2	many	TRBD2	TGTGCCAGCAGAGAAGCTAGCGGGGGGCACACCGGGGAGCTGTTTTTT	CASREASGGHTGELFF
TRBV27	TRBJ1-1	many	-	TGTGCCAGCAGTTTTGGCGGGGTGAACACTGAAGCTTTCTTT	CASSFGGVNTEAFF
TRBV6-2/TRBV6-3	TRBJ2-7	-	-	TGTGCCAGCAGTGCGACCGGACCCCAGCAGTACTTC	CASSATGPQQYF
TRBV7-6	TRBJ2-7	many	TRBD2	TGTGCCAGCAGCTTAGGGACTAGGCCCTCCTACGAGCAGTACTTC	CASSLGTRPSYEQYF
TRBV20-1	TRBJ1-5	many	TRBD1	TGCAGTGCTACCGAAGAGGCCCCGGGACAGTATAGCAATCAGCCCCAGCATTTT	CSATEEAPGQYSNQPQHF
TRBV12-3/TRBV12-4	TRBJ1-4	many	TRBD1	TGTGCCAGCAGTCCTGGGACAGGGGGCTCTGGTGAAAAACTGTTTTTT	CASSPGTGGSGEKLFF
TRBV7-2	TRBJ2-5	many	TRBD1	TGTGCCAGCAGCTTTATACAGGGGAACCAAGAGACCCAGTACTTC	CASSFIQGNQETQYF
TRBV7-9	TRBJ2-3	-	-	TGTGCCAGCAGCTTAATTGGATCCGATACGCAGTATTTT	CASSLIGSDTQYF
TRBV5-6	TRBJ2-5	many	-	TGTGCCAGCACCACACCGGGTAGGGAAGAGACCCAGTACTTC	CASTTPGREETQYF
TRBV2	TRBJ2-2	many	TRBD1	TGTGCCAGCATGGGGACAGGGGGCGCGAACACCGGGGAGCTGTTTTTT	CASMGTGGANTGELFF
TRBV6-5	TRBJ1-4	many	-	TGTGCCAGCAGTTACGGGGTATATAGCGCCGGAGAAAAACTGTTTTTT	CASSYGVYSAGEKLFF
TRBV20-1	TRBJ2-5	many	-	TGCAGTGCTAGAGATACGGGTGGAATTACAGAGACCCAGTACTTC	CSARDTGGITETQYF
TRBV12-5	TRBJ1-2	few	-	TGTGCTAGTGCGAGTGACCTCTATGGCTACACCTTC	CASASDLYGYTF
TRBV7-2	TRBJ2-7	many	TRBD1	TGTGCCAGCAGACCCGGCAGGGGGCTATACGAGCAGTACTTC	CASRPGRGLYEQYF
TRBV20-1	TRBJ2-1	many	-	TGCAGTGCTCAAACTAGCCCGGCGACCAATGAGCAGTTCTTC	CSAQTSPATNEQFF
TRBV7-2	TRBJ2-5	many	-	TGTGCCAGCAGCTTACCAGCTGGGTCCAGCCAACAAGAGACCCAGTACTTC	CASSLPAGSSQQETQYF
TRBV5-1	TRBJ1-1	many	-	TGCGCCAGCAGGGGCGCGGGGGGGCAAGACACTGAAGCTTTCTTT	CASRGAGGQDTEAFF
TRBV7-6	TRBJ2-4	-	TRBD1	TGTGCCAGCAGCTTCGACAGGGGATACATTCAGTACTTC	CASSFDRGYIQYF
TRBV6-1	TRBJ2-3	many	TRBD2	TGTGCCAGCAGTGCGGGGGGGCCAGCAGATACGCAGTATTTT	CASSAGGPADTQYF
TRBV5-4	TRBJ1-1	many	-	TGTGCCAGCAGCTTCGGCTGGGACGCTGAAGCTTTCTTT	CASSFGWDAEAFF
TRBV20-1	TRBJ1-1	many	-	TGCAGTGCTAGAGGCCGCCCGAACACTGAAGCTTTCTTT	CSARGRPNTEAFF
TRBV15	TRBJ2-3	many	-	TGTGCCACCAGCAGAGCTGGAGGAGTCGCAGATACGCAGTATTTT	CATSRAGGVADTQYF